This record looks at one T cell receptor (beta chain) sequence and its context. As yet, its antigen is unknown. The sample comes from a study of identical twins. Whole-study findings and limits: The more abundant beta clonotypes in cord blood had fewer insertions, and memory repertoires did not show this.

Germline CDR1 reads DFQATT; CDR2 reads SNEGSKA (reference sequence). The V gene lost 1 base and the J gene lost 1 base, with 13 bases spanning the gap. The CDR3 runs 15 residues. With template switching, a universal primer site was added, and the cDNA carried unique molecular identifiers. TCRdb called the 5' RACE reads again in MiXCR, with one record for every CDR3 protein. The sample shows about 470,000 distinct CDR3 sequences, 24% of them seen only once. These data also featured in a second study, about T cells expressing NK-cell markers. That investigation notes: Top CD8+ clonotypes included the dominant CD3+CD56+NKG2C+ clonotypes in roughly 6 donors. Researchers report these clonotypes also headed the CD3+CD56-NKG2C+ fraction in several donors.

This receptor was taken from a woman aged 18-35 years in good health. Source material: CD4+ T cells sorted from blood. The J gene is TRBJ1-1, the V gene TRBV20-1, with D tentatively TRBD1 (5 bases). The CDR3 DNA sequence: TGCAGTGCTAGAGTCCCTATTGACAGGAACACTGAAGCTTTCTTT. It specifies CSARVPIDRNTEAFF.